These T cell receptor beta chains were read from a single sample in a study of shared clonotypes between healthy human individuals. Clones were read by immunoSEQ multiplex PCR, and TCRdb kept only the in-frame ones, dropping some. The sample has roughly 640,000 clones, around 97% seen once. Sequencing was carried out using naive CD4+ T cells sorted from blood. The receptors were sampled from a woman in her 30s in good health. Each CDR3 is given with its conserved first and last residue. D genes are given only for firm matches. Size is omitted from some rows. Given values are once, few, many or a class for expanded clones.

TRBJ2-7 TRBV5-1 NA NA CASSLEGAGWYEQYF TGCGCCAGCAGCTTGGAGGGGGCGGGGTGGTACGAGCAGTACTTC
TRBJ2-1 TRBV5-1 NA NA CASSPAVVGGSYNEQFF TGCGCCAGCAGCCCTGCCGTTGTGGGGGGCTCCTACAATGAGCAGTTCTTC
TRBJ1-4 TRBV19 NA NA CASSIITGYEKLFF TGTGCCAGTAGTATTATAACGGGGTATGAAAAACTGTTTTTT
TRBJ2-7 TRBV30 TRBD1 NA CAWSLAGGIYEQYF TGTGCCTGGAGTCTGGCAGGGGGTATCTACGAGCAGTACTTC
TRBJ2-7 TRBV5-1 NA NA CASSLALRDPYEQYF TGCGCCAGCAGCTTGGCCTTGCGGGACCCGTACGAGCAGTACTTC
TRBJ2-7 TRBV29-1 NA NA CSVDWTDLGGEQYF TGCAGCGTTGATTGGACAGACCTAGGGGGTGAGCAGTACTTC
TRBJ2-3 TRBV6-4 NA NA CASRPDGAWDTQYF TGTGCCAGCAGGCCAGACGGAGCGTGGGATACGCAGTATTTT
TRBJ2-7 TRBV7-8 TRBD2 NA CASSLAAVAGDIEQYF TGTGCCAGCAGCTTAGCGGCGGTAGCGGGAGATATCGAGCAGTACTTC
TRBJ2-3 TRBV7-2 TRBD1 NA CASSLAGTGRADTQYF TGTGCCAGCAGCTTAGCGGGGACAGGGCGGGCAGATACGCAGTATTTT
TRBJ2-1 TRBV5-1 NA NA CASSLPLQGALNEQFF TGCGCCAGCAGCTTGCCCTTGCAGGGAGCGCTTAATGAGCAGTTCTTC
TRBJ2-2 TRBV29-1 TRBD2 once CSVASGSGTGELFF TGCAGCGTTGCTAGCGGGAGCGGCACCGGGGAGCTGTTTTTT
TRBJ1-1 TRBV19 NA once CASSNGPAGFF TGTGCCAGTAGTAATGGGCCCGCCGGTTTCTTT
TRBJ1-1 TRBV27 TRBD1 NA CASRPTGARNTEAFF TGTGCCAGCAGACCCACAGGGGCGAGGAACACTGAAGCTTTCTTT
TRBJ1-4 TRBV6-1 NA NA CASSPRGLGEKLFF TGTGCCAGCAGCCCCAGGGGTTTAGGAGAAAAACTGTTTTTT
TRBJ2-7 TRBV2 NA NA CASSNWGGGRRSYEQYF TGTGCCAGCAGTAACTGGGGCGGCGGAAGAAGATCCTACGAGCAGTACTTC
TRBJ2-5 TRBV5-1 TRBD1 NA CASSFGDRRLQETQYF TGCGCCAGCAGCTTTGGGGACAGGAGACTCCAAGAGACCCAGTACTTC
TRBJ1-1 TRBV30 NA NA CAWNVRGFTEAFF TGTGCCTGGAACGTCAGGGGTTTTACTGAAGCTTTCTTT
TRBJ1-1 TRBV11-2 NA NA CASSLDQWAEAFF TGTGCCAGCAGCTTAGATCAGTGGGCTGAAGCTTTCTTT
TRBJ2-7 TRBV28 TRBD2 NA CASSSLSAGDYEQYF TGTGCCAGCAGTAGCTTGAGTGCGGGGGACTACGAGCAGTACTTC
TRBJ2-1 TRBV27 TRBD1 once CASSHPGQAHNEQFF TGTGCCAGCAGTCATCCGGGACAGGCACACAATGAGCAGTTCTTC
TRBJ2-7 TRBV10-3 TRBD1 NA CAISPPGQGYEQYF TGTGCCATCAGTCCCCCGGGACAGGGTTACGAGCAGTACTTC
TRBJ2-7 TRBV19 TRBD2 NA CASSPLAGPLEQYF TGTGCCAGTAGTCCCTTAGCGGGGCCGCTTGAGCAGTACTTC
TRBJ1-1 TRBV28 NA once CASTPGGASTEAFF TGTGCCAGCACGCCGGGGGGCGCTAGCACTGAAGCTTTCTTT
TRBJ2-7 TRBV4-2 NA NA CASSHSAVTRILEQYF TGTGCCAGCAGCCATTCGGCCGTGACTAGAATCCTCGAGCAGTACTTC
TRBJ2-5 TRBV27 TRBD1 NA CASRGQGRGETQYF TGTGCCAGCAGGGGACAGGGAAGAGGAGAGACCCAGTACTTC
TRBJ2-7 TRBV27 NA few CASSPRTLVGYEQYF TGTGCCAGCAGCCCCCGAACGTTAGTGGGCTACGAGCAGTACTTC
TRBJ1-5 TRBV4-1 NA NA CASSGQENQPQHF TGCGCCAGCAGTGGGCAGGAGAATCAGCCCCAGCATTTT
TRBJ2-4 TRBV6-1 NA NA CASSGGRQTAKNIQYF TGTGCCAGCAGTGGGGGGAGACAGACAGCCAAAAACATTCAGTACTTC
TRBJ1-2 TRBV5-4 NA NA CASSGAGTANYGYTF TGTGCCAGCAGCGGGGCCGGGACGGCCAACTATGGCTACACCTTC
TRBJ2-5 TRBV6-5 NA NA CASSYSTVGPQETQYF TGTGCCAGCAGTTACTCGACAGTGGGGCCTCAAGAGACCCAGTACTTC
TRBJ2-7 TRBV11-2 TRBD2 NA CASSLDGGGFEQYF TGTGCCAGCAGCTTAGATGGGGGGGGTTTCGAGCAGTACTTC
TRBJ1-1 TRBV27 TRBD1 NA CASSSEQGARAEAFF TGTGCCAGCAGTTCCGAACAGGGGGCAAGAGCTGAAGCTTTCTTT
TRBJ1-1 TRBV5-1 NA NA CASSLASISEAFF TGCGCCAGCAGCTTGGCCAGTATCAGTGAAGCTTTCTTT
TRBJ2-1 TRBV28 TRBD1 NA CASSFPNLIDRGEYNEQFF TGTGCCAGCAGTTTCCCCAACCTCATCGACAGGGGCGAATACAATGAGCAGTTCTTC
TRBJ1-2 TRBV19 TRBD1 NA CASSANTGDGNYGYTF TGTGCCAGTAGTGCCAATACAGGGGACGGTAACTATGGCTACACCTTC
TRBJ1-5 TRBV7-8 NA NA CASSPDRNNQPQHF TGTGCCAGCAGCCCAGACAGGAACAATCAGCCCCAGCATTTT
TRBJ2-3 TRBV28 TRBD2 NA CASRLAGGADTQYF TGTGCCAGCAGACTAGCGGGTGGCGCAGATACGCAGTATTTT
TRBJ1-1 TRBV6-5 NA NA CASSYSEGTTFF TGTGCCAGCAGTTACTCAGAGGGTACGACTTTCTTT
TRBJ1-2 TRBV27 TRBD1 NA CASSPRQGAAGYTF TGTGCCAGCAGTCCTCGACAGGGGGCAGCGGGCTACACCTTC
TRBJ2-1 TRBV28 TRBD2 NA CASSSRRGDYNEQFF TGTGCCAGCAGTTCAAGGCGGGGGGACTACAATGAGCAGTTCTTC
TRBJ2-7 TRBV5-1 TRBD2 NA CASSYGTSGDYEQYF TGCGCCAGCAGCTACGGGACTAGCGGGGACTACGAGCAGTACTTC
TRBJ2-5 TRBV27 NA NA CASSGRGTQETQYF TGTGCCAGCAGTGGACGGGGTACCCAAGAGACCCAGTACTTC
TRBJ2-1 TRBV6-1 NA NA CASSATGNNNEQFF TGTGCCAGCAGTGCGACCGGGAACAACAATGAGCAGTTCTTC
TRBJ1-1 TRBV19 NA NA CASSPRPRPEAFF TGTGCCAGTAGTCCCCGGCCGCGCCCTGAAGCTTTCTTT
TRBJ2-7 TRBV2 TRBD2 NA CASRASGTHEQYF TGTGCCAGCAGGGCTAGCGGGACCCACGAGCAGTACTTC
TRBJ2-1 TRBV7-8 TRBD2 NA CASRRLAGAYNEQFF TGTGCCAGCAGGAGACTAGCGGGGGCATACAATGAGCAGTTCTTC
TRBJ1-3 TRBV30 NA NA CAWSVLSGNTIYF TGTGCCTGGAGTGTTTTATCCGGAAACACCATATATTTT
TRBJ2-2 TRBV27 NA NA CASSSLDGAGGELFF TGTGCCAGCAGTTCCCTCGACGGGGCAGGCGGGGAGCTGTTTTTT